Listed here are 24 T cell receptor beta chains from one sample, sequenced in a study of T cell changes during pregnancy in multiple sclerosis. Profiling relied on immunoSEQ multiplex PCR, and the TCRdb table lists in-frame clones only, not all of them. The table lists about 3,500 clones, just over 85% of them singletons. The material was CD8+ T cells from peripheral blood mononuclear cells, obtained in the first trimester of pregnancy. The receptors originated from a female donor in good health, enrolled as a control in a pregnancy study.

The chain carries TRBV7-9 and TRBJ1-2; 9 bases map to TRBD1. V gave up 3 bases and J gave up 6 bases; unmatched junction bases: 5. The CDR3 is 14 amino acids. Germline assignment: CDR1 SEHNR and CDR2 FQNEAQ (reference sequence). CDR3 coding DNA: TGTGCCAGCAGCTTGGACAGGGGACAGGATGGCTACACCTTC. It translates to CASSLDRGQDGYTF.

The chain has TRBV18 and TRBJ2-2; 7 bases map to TRBD1. In germline, CDR1 is KGHSH, CDR2 LQKENI. V was pared by 0 bases and J by 0 bases, with 4 bases of the junction left unmatched. This CDR3 comprises 17 residues. CDR3 coding DNA: TGTGCCAGCTCACCACCGGAACAGGGGACGAACACCGGGGAGCTGTTTTTT. It translates to CASSPPEQGTNTGELFF.

The J gene is TRBJ2-7, the V gene TRBV4-3; 7 bases match TRBD1. The CDR3 consists of 15 residues. J gave up 1 base and V 4 bases, and 7 bases lay outside the gene matches. Germline assignment: CDR1 LGHNA and CDR2 YSLEER. The CDR3 spells CASSLRQGISYEQYF. The CDR3 nucleotides read TGCGCCAGCAGCCTCCGACAGGGTATTTCCTACGAGCAGTACTTC.

The chain uses TRBV19 and TRBJ1-3, with a possible D match to TRBD1 (5 bases). The CDR3 has 15 amino acids. The V gene lost 3 bases and the J gene lost 1 base, with 10 bases spanning the gap. Germline V gene data show CDR1 as LNHDA and CDR2 as SQIVND (reference sequence). CDR3 in DNA: TGTGCCAGTAGTATTGACAGTCAATCTGGAAACACCATATATTTT. Amino acids: CASSIDSQSGNTIYF.

The chain is built from TRBV6-6 and TRBJ2-2; 7 bases are a match to TRBD1. The germline V gene encodes CDR1 MNHNY and CDR2 SVGAGI (reference sequence). This CDR3 has 16 amino acids. The trim removed 2 bases at V and 5 bases at J, leaving 8 bases unmatched. This CDR3 is CASSYRTGVGTGELFF. The CDR3 region has the DNA TGTGCCAGCAGTTACAGAACAGGGGTCGGGACCGGGGAGCTGTTTTTT.

The rearrangement uses TRBV5-1 and TRBJ2-5, with TRBD2 matching over 13 bases. Germline assignment: CDR1 SGHRS and CDR2 YFSETQ. The CDR3 sequence is 16 residues long. V shed 4 bases and J 5 bases; nucleotides not matched to a gene: 8. The CDR3 loop is CASSAETSGRWETQYF. The CDR3, as DNA: TGCGCCAGCAGCGCTGAGACTAGCGGGAGGTGGGAGACCCAGTACTTC.

The V gene is TRBV5-4, the J gene TRBJ2-5; D remains ambiguous. Germline assignment: CDR1 SGHNT and CDR2 YYREEE (reference sequence). Trimming cost V 2 bases and J 5 bases, with 7 bases left between them. The CDR3 spans 12 residues. CDR3 nucleotides: TGTGCCAGCAGCTTACCGACTGAGACCCAGTACTTC. Translation: CASSLPTETQYF.

The chain couples TRBV7-8 to TRBJ2-7; D ambiguous. Trimming cost V 2 bases and J 1 base, with 6 bases left between them. This CDR3 is built from 13 residues. The germline CDR1 and CDR2 sequences are SGHVS and FQNEAQ. CDR3: CASSLHPSYEQYF. In nucleotides, the CDR3 is TGTGCCAGCAGCTTACATCCATCCTACGAGCAGTACTTC.

The J gene is TRBJ1-5, the V gene TRBV5-1; TRBD1 aligns across 7 bases. J gave up 6 bases and V 8 bases, and 11 bases lay outside the gene matches. Germline lookup yields CDR1 SGHRS and CDR2 YFSETQ. This CDR3 comprises 14 residues. The CDR3 sequence: CARSQGPRGQPQHF. The CDR3 coding sequence is TGCGCCAGATCACAGGGGCCTCGGGGTCAGCCCCAGCATTTT.

This clone was seen only once. The chain couples TRBV7-9 to TRBJ1-2, with D perhaps TRBD1 (6 bases). The germline V gene has CDR1 SEHNR and CDR2 FQNEAQ (reference sequence). V was cut by 4 bases and J by 10 bases, with 13 bases left in between. CDR3 size: 12 residues. The CDR3 protein is CASSSARTDYTF. CDR3 DNA sequence: TGTGCCAGCAGCTCGGCAAGGACAGACTACACCTTC.

The CDR3: CASSQDGSGTIYEQYF. For the CDR3, the DNA is TGTGCCAGCAGCCAAGATGGGAGCGGGACTATCTACGAGCAGTACTTC. The chain uses TRBV4-2 and TRBJ2-7; TRBD2 matches at 7 bases. Looked up from germline, CDR1 is LGHNA and CDR2 is YNFKEQ. The V and J ends lost 0 bases and 3 bases, in that order; junction bases with no gene match: 8. The CDR3 spans 16 residues.

The chain employs TRBV5-6 and TRBJ2-5; tentatively, D is TRBD1 (6 bases). V lost 5 bases to trimming and J lost 2 bases, with 13 bases between them. The length of the CDR3 is 14 residues. In germline, CDR1 is SGHDT, CDR2 YYEEEE. As DNA, the CDR3 is TGTGCCAGCAGGGGGTGGACAGATCAAGAGACCCAGTACTTC. This codes for CASRGWTDQETQYF.

The chain combines TRBV30 with TRBJ2-3; 11 bases are shared with TRBD2. Unmatched junction bases numbered 0, after V lost 0 bases and J lost 1 base. The CDR3 is made up of 15 amino acids. Germline values: CDR1 GTSNPN, CDR2 SVGIG (reference sequence). The CDR3 nucleotides read TGTGCCTGGAGTGTACTAGCGGGGGGCACAGATACGCAGTATTTT. As protein: CAWSVLAGGTDTQYF.

The chain couples TRBV7-6 to TRBJ2-1; 11 nucleotides agree with TRBD2. Germline-derived CDR1 and CDR2 are SGHVS and FNYEAQ. This CDR3 is built from 15 residues. Germline trimming cut 5 bases from V and 8 bases from J; bases unmatched to any gene: 8. CDR3 nucleotides: TGTGCCAGCAGCCTCCTAGCGGGGGGCACCCATGAGCAGTTCTTC. Its protein product is CASSLLAGGTHEQFF.

By sample fraction, this clone is hyperexpanded. The chain links TRBV18 to TRBJ1-2; 8 bases match TRBD1. Losses at the gene ends were 4 bases for V and 7 bases for J; bases not matched to a gene: 8. CDR1 is KGHSH, CDR2 LQKENI, per germline. The CDR3 is 14 amino acids. The CDR3 region is CASSRGRGLGGYTF. CDR3 nucleotides: TGTGCCAGCTCACGCGGCAGGGGGCTCGGTGGCTACACCTTC.

With respect to this clone: Other nucleotide sequences in the sample specify the same CDR3. This chain connects TRBV2 to TRBJ2-5; 7 nucleotides align to TRBD1. Unmatched junction bases numbered 5, after V lost 4 bases and J lost 0 bases. The CDR3 length is 15 residues. Germline CDR1 and CDR2: SNHLY and FYNNEI. The CDR3, as DNA: TGTGCCAGCAGTGGACGACAGGGCCACCAAGAGACCCAGTACTTC. The encoded protein is CASSGRQGHQETQYF.

This chain uses TRBV5-5 with TRBJ2-3, with TRBD1 matching 10 bases. Germline values: CDR1 SGHKS, CDR2 YYEKEE (reference sequence). The length of the CDR3 is 17 residues. V lost 4 bases, J lost 4 bases, and 12 bases stayed unmatched. CDR3 sequence: CASSLLRDRGFADTQYF. The CDR3 DNA reads TGTGCCAGCAGCCTCCTCCGGGACAGGGGATTCGCAGATACGCAGTATTTT.

This chain connects TRBV2 to TRBJ2-7; 10 positions match TRBD2. The CDR3 consists of 14 residues. Germline CDR1 reads SNHLY; CDR2 reads FYNNEI. V was clipped by 6 bases and J by 3 bases; unmatched bases: 5. CDR3 bases: TGTGCCAGCAGGGGGCTAGCGGGAGTCTACGAGCAGTACTTC. Amino acid sequence: CASRGLAGVYEQYF.

Regarding this clone: One end of the junction fails to match germline, which may point to a read error. Other DNA sequences of this sample code for an identical CDR3. V is TRBV4-3 and J is TRBJ2-2; 7 nucleotides line up with TRBD1. This CDR3 spans 17 amino acids. Per germline, CDR1 LGHNA and CDR2 YSLEER. Here the CDR3 reads CASSQDETGIDTGELFF. CDR3 coding DNA: TGCGCCAGTAGCCAAGATGAGACAGGGATTGACACCGGGGAGCTGTTTTTT.

This CDR3 is CASSGGTGGKYEQYF. The CDR3 DNA sequence: TGCGCCAGCAGCGGGGGGACAGGGGGCAAGTACGAGCAGTACTTC. J is TRBJ2-5 and V is TRBV5-1; TRBD1 matches at 12 bases. Near its end, the DNA agrees better with TRBJ2-7, so the J call may be wrong. The CDR3 has 15 amino acids. Germline CDR1 reads SGHRS; CDR2 reads YFSETQ.

The chain employs TRBV9 and TRBJ2-1; the D is unclear. V dropped 4 bases and J dropped 1 base, with 12 bases sitting between them. In germline, CDR1 is SGDLS, CDR2 YYNGEE. The length of the CDR3 is 15 residues. CDR3 loop: CASSPIQASYNEQFF. DNA for the CDR3: TGTGCCAGCAGCCCCATACAAGCGTCCTACAATGAGCAGTTCTTC.

J is TRBJ1-1 and V is TRBV18, with 7 bases identical to TRBD1. V lost 6 bases, J lost 3 bases, and 10 bases stayed unmatched. The CDR3 consists of 15 residues. Germline V gives CDR1 KGHSH, CDR2 LQKENI. The CDR3 protein is CASSLDRAGYTEAFF. CDR3 nucleotides: TGTGCCAGCTCGCTCGACAGGGCGGGGTACACTGAAGCTTTCTTT.

The chain recombines TRBV4-3 with TRBJ2-7; perhaps TRBD1 as D (6 bases). The V end was cut by 0 bases, the J end by 2 bases, with 11 bases between. Germline V gives CDR1 LGHNA, CDR2 YSLEER. The CDR3 runs 15 residues. The CDR3 nucleotides read TGCGCCAGCAGCCAAGATGTGGGACACCCCTACGAGCAGTACTTC. Encoded protein: CASSQDVGHPYEQYF.

The chain has TRBV6-4 and TRBJ2-3; 11 nucleotides align to TRBD2. V was pared by 6 bases and J by 4 bases, with 6 bases of the junction left unmatched. CDR1 is MRHNA, CDR2 SNTAGT, per germline. This CDR3 is built from 15 residues. CDR3: CASSLLAGDPDTQYF. DNA for the CDR3: TGTGCCAGCAGCCTACTAGCGGGAGATCCAGATACGCAGTATTTT.